The source of this T cell receptor (beta chain) is a study of cytomegalovirus exposure and HLA in healthy donors. PCR amplification relied on 60 Vbeta primers (plus 13 Jbeta primers). The repertoire was sequenced with immunoSEQ multiplex PCR; TCRdb's copy has only in-frame clones and lacks some. Of 83,000 or so clones in the sample, nearly 80% were seen once. To note about this clone: The antigen remains undetermined.

Study outcomes and limitations: In a later analysis, a missense DCLRE1C variant was linked to TCR beta V- and J-gene trimming. A later analysis showed TCR association rates differing by HLA locus, peaking at DRB1 and lowest at HLA-C.

V was pared by 3 bases and J by 2 bases, with 9 bases between. The CDR3 length is 14 residues. The V gene's germline CDR1 is LNHDA and CDR2 SQIVND (reference sequence). This sequence was found in a female donor in good health and CMV-seronegative. The chain couples TRBV19 to TRBJ2-3, with D uncertain. Material: PBMCs. The DNA of the CDR3 is TGTGCCAGTAGTATTTCCCACTTCACAGATACGCAGTATTTT. As protein: CASSISHFTDTQYF. Filled out from reference TRBV19 and TRBJ2-3, the complete variable domain reads DGGITQSPKYLFRKEGQNVTLSCEQNLNHDAMYWYRQDPGQGLRLIYYSQIVNDFQKGDIAEGYSVSREKKESFPLTVTSAQKNPTAFYLCASSISHFTDTQYFGPGTRLTVL.